This T cell receptor beta chain derives from a study of blood T cell repertoires in COVID-19. Study context: Specimens from acute and convalescent COVID-19 originated in the United States, Italy and Spain.

Trimming pared 5 bases from V and 8 bases from J, leaving 10 bases between. In germline, CDR1 is SGHTA, CDR2 FQGNSA. This CDR3 has 12 amino acids. For recovered donors of Cohort 3, there were two negative PCRs, clearance, or symptom resolution. Study processing details: Reference gene primers were amplified, and this amplification served to estimate nucleated cell counts. Some clones are missing from TCRdb's copy, which holds only in-frame ones; the method was immunoSEQ multiplex PCR. For V, J and clone size, that table is used; D and trimming come from the DNA. Among over 150,000 clones, 70% to 85% were seen once, and the ten largest hold approximately 3%.

Material for sequencing was PBMCs or T cells enriched from blood (not recorded which). The sequence derives from a woman aged 25-40 years who had recovered from COVID-19. This chain links TRBV7-2 with TRBJ1-5, with a weak D call TRBD1 (5 bases). The CDR3 region is CASSLGLEPQHF. The CDR3 DNA reads as TGTGCCAGCAGCCTGGGGCTAGAGCCCCAGCATTTT.